This T cell receptor beta chain was recorded in a study of blood T cell repertoires in COVID-19. Study overall: Samples came from the United States, Italy and Spain, spanning acute and convalescent COVID-19. PBMCs, B-cell-depleted T cells, or T cells were the source of the cDNA or gDNA that made up the material.

The CDR3 length is 13 residues. Trimming removed 7 bases from V and 3 bases from J; junction bases left unmatched: 5. CDR1 is MDHEN and CDR2 is SYDVKM in the germline V gene. Per the study methods: Reference gene primer amplification yielded estimated nucleated cell counts. Data came from immunoSEQ multiplex PCR; TCRdb stores just in-frame clones and leaves some out. The V and J calls and clone size come from that table; D and trimming were worked out from the DNA. This sample carries roughly 150,000 clones, 60% to 80% of them seen once, and the ten largest clones take approximately 11%. Sequenced material: peripheral blood. The chain employs TRBV28 and TRBJ2-5; 7 bases map to TRBD2. The TCR originated in a man in his sixties who had recovered from COVID-19. The CDR3 spells CASTPLAEETQYF. For the CDR3, the DNA is TGTGCCAGCACCCCTCTAGCGGAAGAGACCCAGTACTTC.